The 27 T cell receptor beta chains given below trace back to one sample, sequenced in a study of blood T cell repertoires in COVID-19. Libraries were prepared by immunoSEQ multiplex PCR; TCRdb keeps only in-frame clonotypes and omits some of them. The table records over 150,000 clones, approximately 81% of them present only once. The sequenced material came from peripheral blood. The receptors derive from a man younger than 35 with active or convalescent COVID-19.

With respect to this clone: The same CDR3 is also encoded by other DNA sequences in this sample. This rearrangement joins TRBV7-6 to TRBJ2-1; 9 bases are a match to TRBD2. V shed 1 base and J 7 bases; nucleotides not matched to a gene: 5. There are 15 residues in the CDR3. Germline-derived CDR1 and CDR2 are SGHVS and FNYEAQ. The chain's CDR3 is CASSLVAGVGNEQFF. CDR3 bases: TGTGCCAGCAGCTTAGTAGCGGGAGTAGGGAATGAGCAGTTCTTC.

This chain's CDR3 is CASSFATGQGNYEQYF. As DNA, the CDR3 is TGTGCCAGCAGTTTCGCTACGGGACAGGGAAACTACGAGCAGTACTTC. The chain combines TRBV27 with TRBJ2-7, with 9 bases lining up with TRBD1. The CDR3 loop spans 16 amino acids. CDR1 MNHEY and CDR2 SMNVEV come from the germline V gene (reference sequence). The ends lost 3 bases at V and 3 bases at J; junction bases unmatched: 9.

The chain couples TRBV6-4 to TRBJ2-2, with D unclear. Germline lookup yields CDR1 MRHNA and CDR2 SNTAGT. CDR3 length: 14 amino acids. Trimming cost V 4 bases and J 7 bases, with 13 bases left between them. As DNA, the CDR3 is TGTGCCAGCAGTGCCCTAGATATTGGCGGGGAGCTGTTTTTT. Protein product: CASSALDIGGELFF.

This clone has only one observation. The CDR3 here is CASTPWSGRVDEQFF. Here the CDR3 DNA reads TGTGCCAGTACCCCATGGAGCGGGAGAGTCGATGAGCAGTTCTTC. J is TRBJ2-1 and V is TRBV19, with 8 nucleotides matching TRBD2. Germline lookup yields CDR1 LNHDA and CDR2 SQIVND (reference sequence). The V segment lost 7 bases and the J segment 8 bases; nucleotides outside the gene matches: 13. The CDR3 sequence is 15 residues long.

This rearrangement joins TRBV27 to TRBJ2-1; the match to TRBD2 covers 7 bases. In germline, CDR1 is MNHEY, CDR2 SMNVEV (reference sequence). The CDR3 contains 16 residues. Trimming cost V 0 bases and J 6 bases; bases outside gene matches: 8. CDR3 residues: CASSLSGGRFFNEQFF. The CDR3 DNA is TGTGCCAGCAGTTTATCGGGCGGGAGATTTTTCAATGAGCAGTTCTTC.

This chain links TRBV7-2 with TRBJ1-4; D perhaps matches TRBD1 (5 bases). The CDR3 covers 16 residues. The germline gives CDR1 SGHTA, CDR2 FQGNSA. The V gene lost 0 bases and the J gene lost 10 bases, with 18 bases spanning the gap. The CDR3 DNA follows: TGTGCCAGCAGCTTAGCCGGGGGAACCACCCGTGGAAAACTGTTTTTT. It yields the protein CASSLAGGTTRGKLFF.

The chain recombines TRBV19 with TRBJ1-5; TRBD1 agrees at 10 bases. Germline CDR1 is LNHDA and CDR2 is SQIVND (reference sequence). This CDR3 has 15 residues. Unmatched junction bases numbered 2, after V lost 1 base and J lost 5 bases. The CDR3 reads CASSIGGTGDQPQHF. CDR3 nucleotides: TGTGCCAGTAGTATAGGGGGGACAGGGGATCAGCCCCAGCATTTT.

The chain is built from TRBV14 and TRBJ1-1; D is perhaps TRBD1 (6 bases). V dropped 2 bases and J dropped 4 bases, with 11 bases sitting between them. The germline gives CDR1 SGHDN, CDR2 FVKESK. The CDR3 loop spans 14 amino acids. The CDR3 is CASSQYTGRTEAFF. DNA for the CDR3: TGTGCCAGCAGCCAATACACAGGGCGCACTGAAGCTTTCTTT.

The chain employs TRBV18 and TRBJ2-7; 7 bases match TRBD2. Germline CDR1 and CDR2: KGHSH and LQKENI. CDR3 length equals 14 residues. Unmatched junction bases numbered 4, after V lost 2 bases and J lost 3 bases. CDR3 sequence: CASSPGTGGYEQYF. The CDR3 nucleotides are TGTGCCAGCTCACCAGGGACGGGAGGCTACGAGCAGTACTTC.

The gene calls are TRBV10-3 and TRBJ2-5; TRBD2 matches 10 bases. The junction had 3 bases not matched to a gene; V was cut back by 3 bases and J by 2 bases. CDR3 length: 15 amino acids. The germline CDR1 and CDR2 sequences are ENHRY and SYGVKD. DNA of the CDR3: TGTGCCATCAGTGACCTTAGCGGGGGGCAAGAGACCCAGTACTTC. It encodes CAISDLSGGQETQYF.

This clone has only a few counts. This chain connects TRBV27 to TRBJ2-1; TRBD1 agrees at 7 bases. Germline CDR1 reads MNHEY; CDR2 reads SMNVEV (reference sequence). The CDR3 is made up of 15 amino acids. The V gene end was trimmed by 5 bases and the J gene end by 9 bases; junction bases not matched to a gene: 13. The CDR3 here is CASSRDRVSRGEQFF. DNA of the CDR3: TGTGCCAGCAGTAGAGACAGGGTTTCGAGGGGTGAGCAGTTCTTC.

The rearrangement joins TRBV5-1 to TRBJ2-1; 8 nucleotides agree with TRBD1. Germline-derived CDR1 and CDR2 are SGHRS and YFSETQ. J was trimmed by 9 bases and V by 3 bases; bases with no gene match: 8. CDR3 length: 14 amino acids. CDR3 coding DNA: TGCGCCAGCAGCTCGGACAGGGCTATAGGTGAGCAGTTCTTC. This encodes CASSSDRAIGEQFF.

This chain's CDR3 is CASSPSSVSGRYF. CDR3 bases: TGTGCCAGCAGTCCCTCATCTGTTTCTGGGCGGTACTTC. J is TRBJ2-7 and V is TRBV6-5; D ambiguous. Trimming left V 5 bases short and J 12 bases short, with 20 bases between. This CDR3 has 13 amino acids. Germline V gene lookup returns CDR1 MNHEY and CDR2 SVGAGI.

The chain links TRBV4-3 to TRBJ2-3; 10 bases agree with TRBD2. This CDR3 spans 17 amino acids. Germline assignment: CDR1 LGHNA and CDR2 YSLEER. Trimming at V came to 5 bases and at J to 5 bases, leaving 13 bases not matched to a gene. DNA for the CDR3: TGCGCCAGCAGCTCCGAATCTAGCGGGAGTGGGAGAGATACGCAGTATTTT. This gives the protein CASSSESSGSGRDTQYF.

This rearrangement joins TRBV6-2 or TRBV6-3 to TRBJ1-5, with D tentatively TRBD1 (6 bases). The CDR3 loop spans 14 amino acids. CDR1 is MNHEY and CDR2 is SVGEGT in the germline V gene. V gave up 4 bases and J gave up 4 bases, with 11 bases separating them. CDR3 in amino acids: CASSWTVRNQPQHF. DNA of the CDR3: TGTGCCAGCAGTTGGACAGTACGTAATCAGCCCCAGCATTTT.

The rearrangement uses TRBV4-3 and TRBJ1-3; 9 bases map to TRBD1. The CDR3 has 15 amino acids. Germline V lookup: CDR1 LGHNA, CDR2 YSLEER. V was pared by 1 base and J by 3 bases, with 1 base of the junction left unmatched. The CDR3, as DNA: TGCGCCAGCAGCCAAGGACAGGGGGATGGAAACACCATATATTTT. This translates into CASSQGQGDGNTIYF.

In nucleotides, the CDR3 is TGTGCCAGCAGTGAAGCGATCGGGGGGGGTGGCACAGATACGCAGTATTTT. This codes for CASSEAIGGGGTDTQYF. The chain combines TRBV6-1 with TRBJ2-3; TRBD2 aligns across 8 bases. The CDR3 loop spans 17 amino acids. With V trimmed by 0 bases and J by 1 base, 6 bases remained unmatched. Per germline, CDR1 MNHNS and CDR2 SASEGT.

The CDR3 DNA follows: TGCAGCGTTATCAGGGGAACCGGGGAGCTGTTTTTT. This codes for CSVIRGTGELFF. The chain has TRBV29-1 and TRBJ2-2; tentatively, D is TRBD1 (6 bases). Germline assignment: CDR1 SQVTM and CDR2 ANQGSEA. This CDR3 is 12 amino acids long. Between the trimmed V and J ends, which lost 5 bases and 5 bases, there was a span of 9 bases.

The chain carries TRBV25-1 and TRBJ2-7; TRBD2 agrees at 10 bases. With 3 bases clipped from V and 5 bases from J, the junction kept 13 bases outside the gene matches. In germline, CDR1 is MGHDK, CDR2 SYGVNS. This CDR3 comprises 17 residues. CDR3 residues: CASSEVSGLAGVHEQYF. The CDR3 nucleotides read TGTGCCAGCAGTGAGGTCTCCGGGCTAGCGGGAGTGCACGAGCAGTACTTC.

The rearrangement links TRBV28 to TRBJ2-1; perhaps TRBD1 as D (6 bases). V was cut by 2 bases and J by 11 bases, with 19 bases left in between. The CDR3 length is 15 residues. Germline V gene sequence: CDR1 MDHEN, CDR2 SYDVKM. For the CDR3, the DNA is TGTGCCAGCAGTTTACGGACAGATGGGGTACTAAAGCAGTTCTTC. Its protein product is CASSLRTDGVLKQFF.

This clone occurred a few times. The chain uses TRBV4-2 and TRBJ2-5; the D gene is possibly TRBD1 (5 bases). The V and J ends lost 0 bases and 5 bases respectively, with 25 bases between them. The germline V gene encodes CDR1 LGHNA and CDR2 YNFKEQ. The CDR3 has 19 residues. The CDR3 loop reads CASSQDLPRQGVAGETQYF. CDR3 sequence (DNA): TGTGCCAGCAGCCAAGATCTTCCACGGCAGGGTGTAGCAGGGGAGACCCAGTACTTC.

The chain is built from TRBV5-6 and TRBJ2-1; 10 bases map to TRBD1. The CDR3 totals 16 residues. Germline V gene sequence: CDR1 SGHDT, CDR2 YYEEEE. The V gene end was trimmed by 3 bases and the J gene end by 2 bases; junction bases not matched to a gene: 5. CDR3 DNA sequence: TGTGCCAGCAGCTCCGGGACAGGGGCTACCTACAATGAGCAGTTCTTC. Translation gives CASSSGTGATYNEQFF.

The chain joins TRBV4-1 to TRBJ1-1, with 8 bases lining up with TRBD1. With 4 bases clipped from V and 8 bases from J, the junction kept 12 bases outside the gene matches. CDR3 length: 15 amino acids. Germline-derived CDR1 and CDR2 are MGHRA and YSYEKL. The CDR3 loop is CASSPAAGGPGEAFF. In DNA form, the CDR3 reads TGCGCCAGCAGCCCGGCGGCAGGGGGCCCGGGGGAAGCTTTCTTT.

This chain joins TRBV12-5 and TRBJ2-7; D may be TRBD1 (5 bases). Trimming stripped 2 bases from V and 2 bases from J, with 22 bases between. Germline V gene sequence: CDR1 LGHNT, CDR2 FRNRAP. The CDR3 covers 18 residues. CDR3 sequence: CASGLSLQAQATTYEQYF. The DNA for the CDR3 is TGTGCTAGTGGTTTGAGTTTACAGGCCCAAGCGACGACCTACGAGCAGTACTTC.

This rearrangement joins TRBV5-1 to TRBJ2-7; D is perhaps TRBD1 (5 bases). The V gene lost 1 base and the J gene lost 4 bases, with 12 bases spanning the gap. The CDR3 consists of 14 residues. From germline, CDR1 is SGHRS and CDR2 YFSETQ. The CDR3 sequence: CASSLIQDPYEQYF. CDR3 nucleotide sequence: TGCGCCAGCAGCTTGATACAGGACCCTTACGAGCAGTACTTC.

This chain links TRBV4-1 with TRBJ2-1; 7 positions match TRBD2. V lost 1 base and J lost 15; bases outside the gene matches: 12. The CDR3 extends over 14 amino acids. CDR1 is MGHRA, CDR2 YSYEKL, per germline. The CDR3 nucleotides are TGCGCCAGCAGCCAAGCGATAACAGGACTAGATTCGTTCTTC. Encoded protein: CASSQAITGLDSFF.

The chain links TRBV7-9 to TRBJ2-5, with 8 bases matching TRBD2. V lost 1 base, J lost 1 base, and 5 bases stayed unmatched. The CDR3 is 16 residues long. Germline assignment: CDR1 SEHNR and CDR2 FQNEAQ (reference sequence). The CDR3 DNA follows: TGTGCCAGCAGCTTAGGGCGGGGGGTTCTCCAAGAGACCCAGTACTTC. Protein product: CASSLGRGVLQETQYF.